This T cell receptor beta chain is from a study of cytomegalovirus exposure and HLA in healthy donors. PCR involved 60 Vbeta and 13 Jbeta primers. Data came from immunoSEQ multiplex PCR; TCRdb stores just in-frame clones and leaves some out. The sample carries roughly 200,000 clones, around 82% recorded once. Per the germline V gene, CDR1 is KGHSY and CDR2 is FQNENV. The CDR3 spans 13 residues. Trimming removed 3 bases from V and 4 bases from J, with 10 bases in between. This TCR came from a man aged 55 to 70 in good health and CMV-seronegative. Sequencing was performed on PBMCs. The chain uses TRBV16 and TRBJ2-7, with D possibly being TRBD2 (6 bases). The CDR3 region is CASSHPAGYEQYF. The DNA of the CDR3 is TGTGCCAGCAGCCATCCGGCGGGATACGAGCAGTACTTC.